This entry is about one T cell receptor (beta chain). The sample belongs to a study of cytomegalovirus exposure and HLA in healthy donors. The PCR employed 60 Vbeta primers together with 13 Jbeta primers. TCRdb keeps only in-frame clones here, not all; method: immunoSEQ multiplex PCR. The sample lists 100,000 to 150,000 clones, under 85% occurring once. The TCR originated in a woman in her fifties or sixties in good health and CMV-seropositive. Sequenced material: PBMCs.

The CDR3 sequence is CASSYGRAGNTIYF. The CDR3 bases are TGTGCCAGCAGTTACGGGAGGGCTGGAAACACCATATATTTT. The rearrangement uses TRBV6-5 and TRBJ1-3; D unclear. Germline lookup yields CDR1 MNHEY and CDR2 SVGAGI. Trimming stripped 2 bases from V and 2 bases from J, with 7 bases between. This CDR3 is built from 14 residues.